What follows describes a single T cell receptor (beta chain). Primed by a sample-barcoded 5' primer and a J-beta primer mix, a second PCR proceeded for roughly 7 to 11 cycles. Using its own MiXCR run on the 5' RACE reads, TCRdb lists one record per CDR3 protein. This table has fewer than 2,000,000 distinct CDR3 sequences, roughly 43% appearing once. The germline V gene encodes CDR1 DFQATT and CDR2 SNEGSKA (reference sequence). J lost 4 bases, V lost 7 bases, and 5 bases had no gene match. The CDR3 contains 12 residues. These data come from a study of blood T cells in healthy people across ages. The rearrangement joins TRBV20-1 to TRBJ2-7, with 9 bases aligning to TRBD2. This clonotype originated in a human donor in good health. The source material was blood. CDR3 DNA sequence: TGCAGTGTTGCGGGGGGGCAATACGAGCAGTACTTC. Translation gives CSVAGGQYEQYF.